The 6 T cell receptor beta chains below all came from one sample that was sequenced in a study of Graves' ophthalmopathy and Graves' hyperthyroidism. Amplification of TCR beta CDR3 regions used RNA transcripts. Amplification began with first-round RT-PCR using HTBI primers, then second-round multiplex PCR was performed. TCRdb ran MiXCR on the multiplex PCR reads and lists one entry per CDR3 protein. The data show almost 400,000 distinct CDR3 sequences, with around 20% seen just once and roughly 1.5% held by the top ten. Sequencing was done on a sample of peripheral blood. The source is a woman in her late teens or twenties with Graves' ophthalmopathy.

The rearrangement links TRBV2 to TRBJ2-1; perhaps TRBD1 as D (5 bases). Germline loops: CDR1 SNHLY, CDR2 FYNNEI. This CDR3 spans 13 amino acids. V was clipped by 6 bases and J by 6 bases, with 12 bases between them. The CDR3 region is CASRVDRSNEQFF. CDR3 coding DNA: TGTGCCAGCAGGGTCGACAGATCCAATGAGCAGTTCTTC.

This clonotype was counted ten times or more. This sequence joins TRBV29-1 and TRBJ1-1, with a weak D call TRBD1 (6 bases). CDR3 length equals 14 residues. Trimming took off 2 bases at V and 4 bases at J, with 14 bases between the two ends. From germline, CDR1 is SQVTM and CDR2 ANQGSEA. The CDR3: CSVESRGGGTEAFF. In nucleotides, the CDR3 is TGCAGCGTTGAATCCAGGGGAGGGGGCACTGAAGCTTTCTTT.

There are many counts of this clonotype. V is TRBV7-2 and J is TRBJ2-7, with a weak D call TRBD2 (6 bases). The V gene lost 5 bases and the J gene lost 2 bases, with 16 bases spanning the gap. The CDR3 is made up of 15 amino acids. Germline CDR1 and CDR2: SGHTA and FQGNSA. The CDR3 spells CASSLSTSTAYEQYF. The CDR3, as DNA: TGTGCCAGCAGCCTTTCTACTAGCACGGCCTACGAGCAGTACTTC. The whole variable domain, filled in from reference TRBV7-2 and TRBJ2-7, reads GAGVSQSPSNKVTEKGKDVELRCDPISGHTALYWYRQSLGQGLEFLIYFQGNSAPDKSGLPSDRFSAERTGGSVSTLTIQRTQQEDSAVYLCASSLSTSTAYEQYFGPGTRLTVT.

This clonotype was seen at least ten times. This chain uses TRBV19 with TRBJ2-7, with TRBD1 matching 9 bases. CDR1 is LNHDA and CDR2 is SQIVND in the germline V gene (reference sequence). The trim removed 6 bases at V and 1 base at J, leaving 4 bases unmatched. This CDR3 has 14 residues. The CDR3 bases are TGTGCCAGTAGGAGGGACAGGGTTTCCTACGAGCAGTACTTC. Translation gives CASRRDRVSYEQYF.

Ten or more counts support this clonotype. The gene calls are TRBV12-3 or TRBV12-4 and TRBJ2-7, with D possibly matching TRBD1 (6 bases). The V gene lost 5 bases and the J gene lost 6 bases, with 11 bases spanning the gap. CDR3 size: 12 residues. The CDR3 region is CASSRTVSEQYF. The DNA of the CDR3 is TGTGCCAGCAGTAGGACAGTAAGCGAGCAGTACTTC.

V usage is TRBV19 and J usage is TRBJ1-5; D call uncertain. Trimming cost V 4 bases and J 0 bases, with 13 bases left between them. In germline, CDR1 is LNHDA, CDR2 SQIVND (reference sequence). The CDR3 extends over 16 amino acids. The CDR3 sequence: CASSKDGDYSNQPQHF. The CDR3 nucleotides are TGTGCCAGTAGTAAGGACGGAGATTATAGCAATCAGCCCCAGCATTTT.